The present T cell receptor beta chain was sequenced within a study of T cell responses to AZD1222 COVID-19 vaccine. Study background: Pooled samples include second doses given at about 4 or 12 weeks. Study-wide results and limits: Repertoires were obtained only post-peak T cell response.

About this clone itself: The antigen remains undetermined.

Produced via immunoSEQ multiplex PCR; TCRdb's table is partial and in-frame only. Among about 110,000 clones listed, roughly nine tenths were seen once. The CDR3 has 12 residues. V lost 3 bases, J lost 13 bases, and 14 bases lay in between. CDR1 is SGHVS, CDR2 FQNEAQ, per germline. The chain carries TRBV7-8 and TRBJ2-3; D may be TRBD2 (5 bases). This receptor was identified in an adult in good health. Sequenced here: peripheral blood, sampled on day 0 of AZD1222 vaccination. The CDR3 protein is CASSFSRGLKYF. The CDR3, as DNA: TGTGCCAGCAGCTTTAGCCGGGGATTGAAGTATTTT. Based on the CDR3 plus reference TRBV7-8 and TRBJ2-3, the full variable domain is GAGVSQSPRYKVAKRGQDVALRCDPISGHVSLFWYQQALGQGPEFLTYFQNEAQLDKSGLPSDRFFAERPEGSVSTLKIQRTQQEDSAVYLCASSFSRGLKYFGPGTRLTVL.